The rows below give T cell receptor beta chains drawn from one sample of a study of human T cells and chemical hapten exposure. TCRdb re-called the RACE reads through MiXCR, storing one row per CDR3 protein. Of 35,000 or so distinct CDR3 sequences listed, under 13% are singletons. The material sequenced was whole blood, taken in connection with sensitization to the hapten diphenylcyclopropenone (DPC). These receptors were taken from a middle-aged man with alopecia areata. Some clones in this sample may be carry-over from other donors' samples. The CDR3 runs from the conserved cysteine through the conserved F or W. The order of the fields is V gene, J gene, clone size, D gene, CDR3 DNA, CDR3 protein. The D gene is left open where the match is weak. Size is stated for part of the rows, as once, few or many counts, or as a class when the clone is expanded.

v_gene: TRBV20-1
j_gene: TRBJ2-5
abundance: many
d_gene: TRBD2
CDR3nt: TGCAGTGCTAGACCGGGGGGGCCGGGGGAGACCCAGTACTTC
CDR3aa: CSARPGGPGETQYF

v_gene: TRBV5-5
j_gene: TRBJ2-1
abundance: many
d_gene: TRBD2
CDR3nt: TGTGCCAGCACCTTCTCACCACTAGCGGGAGGAGAGCAGTTCTTC
CDR3aa: CASTFSPLAGGEQFF

v_gene: TRBV4-2
j_gene: TRBJ2-1
abundance: few
d_gene: TRBD2
CDR3nt: TGTGCCAGCAGCCAATTAGCCGCCGGGACTAGCGGGAGAAATGAGCAGTTCTTC
CDR3aa: CASSQLAAGTSGRNEQFF

v_gene: TRBV20-1
j_gene: TRBJ2-7
abundance: many
d_gene: TRBD2
CDR3nt: TGCAGTGCGCGGGAGGGACTCTACGAGCAGTACTTC
CDR3aa: CSAREGLYEQYF

v_gene: TRBV29-1
j_gene: TRBJ2-2
abundance: many
d_gene: NA
CDR3nt: TGCAGCGTTGCTTCGGGGAACACCGGGGAGCTGTTTTTT
CDR3aa: CSVASGNTGELFF

v_gene: TRBV6-5
j_gene: TRBJ1-1
abundance: many
d_gene: TRBD1
CDR3nt: TGTGCCAGCAGTTACGGGGACAGGGTGAACACTGAAGCTTTCTTT
CDR3aa: CASSYGDRVNTEAFF

v_gene: TRBV5-1
j_gene: TRBJ1-4
abundance: few
d_gene: NA
CDR3nt: TGCGCCAGCACCCCCTCAAGCGCAACTAATGAAAAACTGTTTTTT
CDR3aa: CASTPSSATNEKLFF

v_gene: TRBV28
j_gene: TRBJ2-1
abundance: NA
d_gene: NA
CDR3nt: TGTGCCAGCAGTCCTGGTGGTTCCTTCTACAATGAGCAGTTCTTC
CDR3aa: CASSPGGSFYNEQFF

v_gene: TRBV20-1
j_gene: TRBJ2-1
abundance: many
d_gene: NA
CDR3nt: TGCAGTGCTCCCGGGACTTACTCCTACAATGAGCAGTTCTTC
CDR3aa: CSAPGTYSYNEQFF

v_gene: TRBV14
j_gene: TRBJ2-2
abundance: NA
d_gene: TRBD2
CDR3nt: TGTGCCAGCGCCCCTGTAGGACTAGCGTACACCGGGGAGCTGTTTTTT
CDR3aa: CASAPVGLAYTGELFF

v_gene: TRBV6-5
j_gene: TRBJ2-7
abundance: many
d_gene: NA
CDR3nt: TGTGCCAGCAGTTACCCGGGAACCTACGAGCAGTACTTC
CDR3aa: CASSYPGTYEQYF

v_gene: TRBV29-1
j_gene: TRBJ1-5
abundance: NA
d_gene: TRBD1
CDR3nt: TGCAGCGTTGATTCAGGGACAGGGCAGCCCCAGCATTTT
CDR3aa: CSVDSGTGQPQHF

v_gene: TRBV4-1
j_gene: TRBJ1-2
abundance: few
d_gene: NA
CDR3nt: TGCGCCAGCAGCCATACTAAGGACGGAGTGAAGCGACCTAACTATGGCTACACCTTC
CDR3aa: CASSHTKDGVKRPNYGYTF

v_gene: TRBV11-2
j_gene: TRBJ1-1
abundance: few
d_gene: NA
CDR3nt: TGTGCCAGCAGCTTAGATCAATTGCCGAACACTGAAGCTTTCTTT
CDR3aa: CASSLDQLPNTEAFF

v_gene: TRBV28
j_gene: TRBJ2-5
abundance: NA
d_gene: NA
CDR3nt: TGTGCCAGCAGAAGCCCAGGGAGGGAGACCCAGTACTTC
CDR3aa: CASRSPGRETQYF

v_gene: TRBV21-1
j_gene: TRBJ1-2
abundance: many
d_gene: NA
CDR3nt: TGTGCCAGCAGCTATGGGACCGCGTTCCCCTTATTAAAAGGCTACACCTTC
CDR3aa: CASSYGTAFPLLKGYTF

v_gene: TRBV3-1
j_gene: TRBJ2-1
abundance: many
d_gene: TRBD2
CDR3nt: TGTGCCAGCAGCCAACCCTTGAGCGGGAGGCCCTCCCGTGAGCAGTTCTTC
CDR3aa: CASSQPLSGRPSREQFF

v_gene: TRBV10-3
j_gene: TRBJ2-7
abundance: many
d_gene: TRBD2
CDR3nt: TGTGCCATCAGTGATGCTAGCGGGAGCGACGAGCAGTACTTC
CDR3aa: CAISDASGSDEQYF

v_gene: TRBV11-2
j_gene: TRBJ2-5
abundance: many
d_gene: TRBD2
CDR3nt: TGTGCCAGCAGCACCGGACTAGCGGAAAGAGAGACCCAGTACTTC
CDR3aa: CASSTGLAERETQYF

v_gene: TRBV11-3
j_gene: TRBJ2-1
abundance: many
d_gene: TRBD1
CDR3nt: TGTGCCAGCAGCTTAGGACAGGGGATTTACAATGAGCAGTTCTTC
CDR3aa: CASSLGQGIYNEQFF

v_gene: TRBV10-3
j_gene: TRBJ2-1
abundance: few
d_gene: NA
CDR3nt: TGTGCCATCAGTGAGGGGGCGGCCGAGGTCAATGAGCAGTTCTTC
CDR3aa: CAISEGAAEVNEQFF

v_gene: TRBV28
j_gene: TRBJ1-2
abundance: NA
d_gene: NA
CDR3nt: TGTGCCAGCAGTTTTACCGGCAGGAACTACACCTTC
CDR3aa: CASSFTGRNYTF

v_gene: TRBV9
j_gene: TRBJ2-3
abundance: NA
d_gene: NA
CDR3nt: TGTGCCAGCAGCGTAAGAGCTCCTAGCACAGATACGCAGTATTTT
CDR3aa: CASSVRAPSTDTQYF

v_gene: TRBV7-9
j_gene: TRBJ2-6
abundance: NA
d_gene: NA
CDR3nt: TGTGCCAGCGCCCCCCCTGGGGCCAACGTCCTGACTTTC
CDR3aa: CASAPPGANVLTF

v_gene: TRBV28
j_gene: TRBJ2-7
abundance: few
d_gene: NA
CDR3nt: TGTGCCAGCAGTTTTGGAGGCGGCGGTTCCATCTCCTACGAGCAGTACTTC
CDR3aa: CASSFGGGGSISYEQYF